Shown below are 13 T cell receptor beta chains from a single sample sequenced in a study of response to subunit inactivated influenza vaccine. TCRdb called the RT-PCR reads again in MiXCR, with one record for every CDR3 protein. The sample consists of fewer than 700,000 distinct CDR3 sequences, around 13% of them appearing once. The sequencing used PBMCs from blood, collected 45 days after vaccination. The receptors were sampled from a man between 50 and 59 years old who received an inactivated influenza vaccine.

V is TRBV4-1 and J is TRBJ1-4; no firm D call. Trimming shortened V by 1 base and J by 7 bases, and 13 bases separated the two germline ends. The germline V gene has CDR1 MGHRA and CDR2 YSYEKL. This CDR3 is built from 15 residues. DNA of the CDR3: TGCGCCAGCAGCCAAGTGGGCCAGGAGGTTGAAAAACTGTTTTTT. Residues: CASSQVGQEVEKLFF.

This clonotype was observed many times. The chain recombines TRBV6-1 with TRBJ2-3; 10 nucleotides line up with TRBD1. This CDR3 region has 15 residues. With V trimmed by 6 bases and J by 4 bases, 7 bases remained unmatched. Looked up from germline, CDR1 is MNHNS and CDR2 is SASEGT. The CDR3 is CASSPRDRGSDTQYF. DNA for the CDR3: TGTGCCAGCAGCCCCAGGGACAGGGGCTCAGATACGCAGTATTTT.

This clonotype was recorded at least ten times. The rearrangement links TRBV12-3 or TRBV12-4 to TRBJ2-7; 8 nucleotides line up with TRBD2. The V segment lost 7 bases and the J segment 6 bases; nucleotides outside the gene matches: 8. The CDR3 length is 13 residues. The CDR3 loop reads CASTLAGSFEQYF. The CDR3 nucleotides read TGTGCCAGCACCCTAGCGGGCAGTTTCGAGCAGTACTTC.

A few counts support this clonotype. The rearrangement links TRBV6-1 to TRBJ2-1; TRBD2 aligns across 10 bases. Germline V CDR1 and CDR2: MNHNS, SASEGT. This CDR3 comprises 15 residues. Trimming took 5 bases from V and 2 from J; bases not matched to a gene: 3. The CDR3 DNA reads TGTGCCAGCAGTCTTAGCGGGAGGCCCTACAATGAGCAGTTCTTC. It yields the protein CASSLSGRPYNEQFF.

This clonotype was counted a few times. This chain uses TRBV6-5 with TRBJ1-6, with 7 positions matching TRBD1. The junction had 1 base not matched to a gene; V was cut back by 1 base and J by 7 bases. Germline CDR1 reads MNHEY; CDR2 reads SVGAGI. The CDR3 has 14 residues. The CDR3 region has the DNA TGTGCCAGCAGTTACTTACAGGGGAATTCACCCCTCCACTTT. Its protein product is CASSYLQGNSPLHF.

A few counts support this clonotype. The chain combines TRBV6-5 with TRBJ2-2; the match to TRBD1 covers 8 bases. Germline CDR1 and CDR2: MNHEY and SVGAGI. V gave up 0 bases and J gave up 1 base; unmatched junction bases: 4. CDR3 size: 17 residues. The CDR3: CASSYSVDRVNTGELFF. The CDR3 region has the DNA TGTGCCAGCAGTTACTCCGTGGACAGGGTGAACACCGGGGAGCTGTTTTTT.

This chain joins TRBV4-3 and TRBJ2-2; TRBD1 aligns across 8 bases. The CDR3 spans 16 residues. The germline gives CDR1 LGHNA, CDR2 YSLEER. The junction had 9 bases not matched to a gene; V was cut back by 4 bases and J by 5 bases. The CDR3 reads CASSRNPGQATGELFF. The CDR3, as DNA: TGCGCCAGCAGCCGAAACCCGGGACAGGCGACCGGGGAGCTGTTTTTT.

J is TRBJ2-5 and V is TRBV29-1; D perhaps matches TRBD2 (7 bases). Trimming left V 2 bases short and J 4 bases short, with 17 bases between. Germline-derived CDR1 and CDR2 are SQVTM and ANQGSEA. The CDR3 runs to 15 residues. This CDR3 reads CSVELAGAGRETQYF. The DNA for the CDR3 is TGCAGCGTTGAATTGGCGGGGGCGGGTAGAGAGACCCAGTACTTC.

The chain has TRBV12-3 or TRBV12-4 and TRBJ2-7, with D perhaps matching TRBD1 (5 bases). V lost 4 bases to trimming and J lost 3 bases, with 13 bases between them. The CDR3 is 14 residues long. In DNA form, the CDR3 reads TGTGCCAGCAGTTATGGGCAGGGAATCTACGAGCAGTACTTC. Residues: CASSYGQGIYEQYF.

In this sample, this clonotype turned up a few times. The chain carries TRBV10-3 and TRBJ2-5, with a possible D match to TRBD1 (6 bases). V gave up 3 bases and J gave up 1 base, with 9 bases separating them. Germline CDR1 ENHRY, CDR2 SYGVKD. This CDR3 is 14 amino acids long. The CDR3 bases are TGTGCCATCAGTGACCGGGACACCCAAGAGACCCAGTACTTC. Protein: CAISDRDTQETQYF.

This clonotype appeared a few times. The chain is built from TRBV5-6 and TRBJ1-5, with 9 bases lining up with TRBD1. CDR1 and CDR2 from the germline V gene are SGHDT and YYEEEE. Unmatched junction bases numbered 3, after V lost 3 bases and J lost 2 bases. The CDR3 consists of 15 residues. CDR3 residues: CASSSRDRGNQPQHF. The CDR3 nucleotides read TGTGCCAGCAGCTCCCGGGACAGGGGCAATCAGCCCCAGCATTTT.

The gene calls are TRBV20-1 and TRBJ2-5, with 13 nucleotides matching TRBD2. The CDR3 consists of 15 residues. In germline, CDR1 is DFQATT, CDR2 SNEGSKA (reference sequence). The V and J ends lost 4 bases and 4 bases, in that order; junction bases with no gene match: 6. Written as DNA, the CDR3 is TGCAGTGCTACCAGACTAGCGGGAGGCGGAGAGACCCAGTACTTC. Translation gives CSATRLAGGGETQYF.

This chain links TRBV6-1 with TRBJ1-4, with unresolved D. Germline-derived CDR1 and CDR2 are MNHNS and SASEGT. The CDR3 sequence is 14 residues long. Deletions cut 7 bases from V and 1 base from J, with 10 bases between. The CDR3 here is CASKQGLTNEKLFF. CDR3 DNA sequence: TGTGCCAGCAAACAAGGCTTAACTAATGAAAAACTGTTTTTT.